A selection of T cell receptor beta chains follows, all from one sample in a study of a mutant IDH1 vaccine in newly diagnosed glioma. Sequencing was performed with immunoSEQ multiplex PCR; in TCRdb, only in-frame clones are kept and a portion is missing. The sample has about 88,000 clones, roughly four fifths seen once. Sequencing used PBMCs, obtained from a glioma patient treated with radiotherapy, temozolomide or both. The receptor set was obtained from a man in his forties with glioma. Some clones in this sample may be carry-over from other donors' samples. The CDR3 runs from the conserved cysteine through the conserved F or W. Each record gives: clone size, J gene, V gene, D gene, CDR3 protein, CDR3 DNA. D genes are given only for firm matches. Expanded clones are given a class, and other clones once, few, many or no size at all.

- | TRBJ2-5 | TRBV4-2 | TRBD1 | CASSIGTGKETQYF | TGTGCCAGCAGCATCGGGACAGGGAAGGAGACCCAGTACTTC
few | TRBJ1-2 | TRBV27 | - | CASSRNVQSYGYTF | TGTGCCAGCAGCCGCAACGTTCAGAGCTATGGCTACACCTTC
- | TRBJ1-5 | TRBV5-1 | TRBD1 | CASSPGDRGPQPQHF | TGCGCCAGCAGCCCAGGGGACAGGGGACCTCAGCCCCAGCATTTT
- | TRBJ2-7 | TRBV5-4 | - | CASSLGDTQGRQYEQYF | TGTGCCAGCAGCTTGGGTGACACACAGGGACGTCAATACGAGCAGTACTTC
- | TRBJ2-1 | TRBV10-3 | - | CAISETYNEQFF | TGTGCCATCAGTGAGACCTACAATGAGCAGTTCTTC
once | TRBJ1-1 | TRBV6-1 | TRBD1 | CASSDPTGVTEAFF | TGTGCCAGCAGTGACCCGACAGGGGTCACTGAAGCTTTCTTT
- | TRBJ1-5 | TRBV25-1 | TRBD1 | CASSGQGAPNQPQHF | TGTGCCAGCAGTGGCCAGGGGGCGCCCAATCAGCCCCAGCATTTT
- | TRBJ2-7 | TRBV19 | TRBD1 | CASSRSDRDYEQYF | TGTGCCAGTAGTCGGTCGGACAGGGACTACGAGCAGTACTTC
many | TRBJ1-3 | TRBV30 | - | CALTGKVRNTIYF | TGTGCCCTAACAGGGAAAGTAAGAAACACCATATATTTT
- | TRBJ1-2 | TRBV4-2 | - | CASSHNVDPRVSYTF | TGTGCCAGCAGCCATAACGTGGACCCGAGGGTGAGCTACACCTTC
- | TRBJ1-6 | TRBV4-1 | - | CASSRLPGARNSPLHF | TGCGCCAGCAGCCGGCTCCCCGGGGCCCGGAATTCACCCCTCCACTTT
- | TRBJ1-5 | TRBV30 | - | CAWSQDSSGNQPQHF | TGTGCCTGGAGTCAGGACAGCTCAGGCAATCAGCCCCAGCATTTT
- | TRBJ2-1 | TRBV6-6 | - | CASSPGTTKNNEQFF | TGTGCCAGCAGTCCCGGGACAACAAAAAACAATGAGCAGTTCTTC
once | TRBJ1-4 | TRBV7-9 | TRBD1 | CASSLRGQKPNEKLFF | TGTGCCAGCAGCTTGAGGGGGCAGAAACCAAATGAAAAACTGTTTTTT
- | TRBJ1-5 | TRBV2 | TRBD1 | CASSQRDRVNQPQHF | TGTGCCAGCAGTCAAAGGGACAGGGTGAATCAGCCCCAGCATTTT
few | TRBJ1-5 | TRBV2 | - | CASSVAENQPQHF | TGTGCCAGCAGTGTTGCCGAGAATCAGCCCCAGCATTTT
- | TRBJ2-5 | TRBV2 | TRBD2 | CASSVGGETQYF | TGTGCCAGCAGTGTGGGGGGGGAGACCCAGTACTTC
- | TRBJ1-5 | TRBV10-3 | - | CAISEVSGGIQPQHF | TGTGCCATCAGTGAGGTGTCGGGGGGTATCCAGCCCCAGCATTTT
- | TRBJ1-4 | TRBV6-1 | TRBD1 | CASRPGGRGEKLFF | TGTGCCAGCAGGCCAGGGGGGAGAGGAGAAAAACTGTTTTTT
once | TRBJ2-5 | TRBV5-1 | - | CASSRDGQETQYF | TGCGCCAGCAGTAGGGACGGCCAAGAGACCCAGTACTTC
- | TRBJ1-5 | TRBV23-1 | TRBD1 | CASSQSVQKEGQGALYSNQPQHF | TGCGCCAGCAGTCAATCAGTCCAGAAAGAGGGACAGGGGGCCCTATATAGCAATCAGCCCCAGCATTTT
- | TRBJ2-7 | TRBV5-6 | TRBD1 | CASSRDPGQGSYEQYF | TGTGCCAGCAGCCGAGACCCGGGACAGGGGTCCTACGAGCAGTACTTC
- | TRBJ1-2 | TRBV19 | - | CASSGRGGYGYTF | TGTGCCAGTAGTGGGCGAGGGGGCTATGGCTACACCTTC
- | TRBJ2-7 | TRBV19 | - | CASSVGTIGYEQYF | TGTGCCAGTAGTGTTGGGACGATAGGGTACGAGCAGTACTTC
once | TRBJ2-7 | TRBV9 | - | CASSGGDSLKLEQYF | TGTGCCAGCAGCGGGGGGGATTCCTTAAAGCTCGAGCAGTACTTC
- | TRBJ1-1 | TRBV7-2 | - | CASSPGRGTEAFF | TGTGCCAGCAGCCCCGGGCGGGGAACTGAAGCTTTCTTT
- | TRBJ2-5 | TRBV6-5 | TRBD1 | CASSRDRGEETQYF | TGTGCCAGCAGTCGGGACAGGGGAGAGGAGACCCAGTACTTC
once | TRBJ2-1 | TRBV19 | - | CASSIGYNEQFF | TGTGCCAGTAGTATAGGGTACAATGAGCAGTTCTTC
- | TRBJ1-1 | TRBV7-2 | - | CASSASDRLNTEAFF | TGTGCCAGCAGCGCGTCGGACAGACTGAACACTGAAGCTTTCTTT
- | TRBJ2-1 | TRBV5-4 | - | CASSSSDNEQFF | TGTGCCAGCAGCAGCTCTGACAATGAGCAGTTCTTC
- | TRBJ1-2 | TRBV29-1 | TRBD1 | CSVDQLGQTYGYTF | TGCAGCGTTGACCAATTGGGACAGACCTATGGCTACACCTTC
- | TRBJ2-2 | TRBV27 | TRBD2 | CASSLSASGAGELFF | TGTGCCAGCAGTTTATCGGCTAGCGGTGCCGGGGAGCTGTTTTTT
- | TRBJ1-2 | TRBV6-5 | - | CASRIPGLNYGYTF | TGTGCCAGCAGGATTCCGGGCCTTAACTATGGCTACACCTTC
few | TRBJ1-2 | TRBV30 | TRBD1 | CAWRPGTGGLWNYGYTF | TGTGCCTGGAGGCCGGGGACAGGGGGCTTGTGGAACTATGGCTACACCTTC
- | TRBJ2-5 | TRBV5-1 | - | CASSLGPQGGMETQYF | TGCGCCAGCAGCCTAGGACCGCAAGGAGGGATGGAGACCCAGTACTTC
- | TRBJ2-7 | TRBV2 | - | CASTMILDSSYEQYF | TGTGCCAGCACTATGATACTGGACAGCTCCTACGAGCAGTACTTC
- | TRBJ1-1 | TRBV7-6 | - | CASSLGSVTEAFF | TGTGCCAGCAGCTTAGGATCGGTCACTGAAGCTTTCTTT
once | TRBJ2-7 | TRBV29-1 | TRBD1 | CSVKAVTGVGEQYF | TGCAGCGTTAAAGCGGTGACAGGGGTCGGAGAGCAGTACTTC
once | TRBJ1-4 | TRBV6-5 | - | CATSYGGGSDNEKLFF | TGTGCCACCAGTTACGGGGGGGGGTCGGATAATGAAAAACTGTTTTTT
- | TRBJ1-2 | TRBV6-5 | TRBD1 | CASSFRTGAHYGYTF | TGTGCCAGCAGTTTTAGGACAGGGGCCCACTATGGCTACACCTTC
- | TRBJ2-1 | TRBV7-9 | - | CASSLVGHGNEQFF | TGTGCCAGCAGCTTAGTAGGACACGGCAATGAGCAGTTCTTC
few | TRBJ2-3 | TRBV10-1 | TRBD2 | CASSRTSGGSQYF | TGCGCCAGCTCACGGACTAGCGGGGGATCGCAGTATTTT
- | TRBJ1-4 | TRBV6-5 | TRBD1 | CASSYLGGLKEKLFF | TGTGCCAGCAGTTACTTAGGGGGCCTGAAGGAAAAACTGTTTTTT
- | TRBJ1-2 | TRBV6-1 | - | CASSELGTDPNYGYTF | TGTGCCAGCAGTGAATTAGGGACGGATCCTAACTATGGCTACACCTTC
- | TRBJ1-5 | TRBV6-5 | - | CASSYGSPDSNQPQHF | TGTGCCAGCAGTTACGGGTCACCGGATAGCAATCAGCCCCAGCATTTT
- | TRBJ1-2 | TRBV6-5 | - | CASSYSIGGTTYGYTF | TGTGCCAGCAGTTACTCGATTGGTGGGACTACCTATGGCTACACCTTC
- | TRBJ1-2 | TRBV6-5 | - | CASSLGQTLYGYTF | TGTGCCAGCAGTCTAGGACAGACGCTCTATGGCTACACCTTC
- | TRBJ2-1 | TRBV14 | TRBD1 | CASSQGTWTGDEQFF | TGTGCCAGCAGCCAAGGTACATGGACAGGTGATGAGCAGTTCTTC
few | TRBJ1-3 | TRBV11-2 | - | CASSLGLSGNTIYF | TGTGCCAGCAGCTTGGGGTTATCTGGAAACACCATATATTTT
- | TRBJ2-7 | TRBV2 | - | CASSEGLGGDEQYF | TGTGCCAGCAGTGAAGGTTTGGGGGGCGACGAGCAGTACTTC
- | TRBJ2-4 | TRBV7-9 | TRBD1 | CASSLAWTGENIQYF | TGTGCCAGCAGCTTAGCCTGGACAGGGGAAAACATTCAGTACTTC
- | TRBJ1-5 | TRBV10-2 | TRBD1 | CASSRAGGAYSNQPQHF | TGCGCCAGCAGTCGTGCAGGGGGCGCGTATAGCAATCAGCCCCAGCATTTT
- | TRBJ2-7 | TRBV6-5 | TRBD2 | CASSYSAGGFSYEQYF | TGTGCCAGCAGTTACTCGGCCGGGGGGTTCTCCTACGAGCAGTACTTC
- | TRBJ1-2 | TRBV6-6 | TRBD1 | CASSWDRGEGYTF | TGTGCCAGCAGCTGGGACAGGGGGGAGGGCTACACCTTC
- | TRBJ1-1 | TRBV5-1 | - | CASSLGGGRVNTEAFF | TGCGCCAGCAGCTTGGGGGGGGGCAGGGTCAACACTGAAGCTTTCTTT
few | TRBJ1-6 | TRBV15 | - | CATSRDSGAASLHF | TGTGCCACCAGCAGAGATTCCGGGGCAGCCTCCCTCCACTTT
once | TRBJ2-5 | TRBV5-8 | TRBD1 | CASSLAGQGLVAQYF | TGTGCCAGCAGCTTGGCAGGACAGGGGCTTGTGGCCCAGTACTTC
- | TRBJ2-7 | TRBV6-1 | - | CASSVNFAYEQYF | TGTGCCAGCAGTGTGAACTTTGCCTACGAGCAGTACTTC
- | TRBJ2-2 | TRBV6-5 | - | CASSYLTGTTGELFF | TGTGCCAGCAGTTACTTGACGGGGACAACCGGGGAGCTGTTTTTT